The T cell receptor beta chain described here comes from a study of blood T cell repertoires in COVID-19. Original processing notes: Nucleated cell number was recorded as an estimate derived from reference gene primer amplification. Sequencing used immunoSEQ multiplex PCR; TCRdb keeps in-frame clones, though not all of them. V and J calls and clone size come straight from that table; D and trimming were deduced from the DNA. Counted here are about 130,000 clones, around nine tenths occurring once; the ten biggest clones make up over 2.5%. Sequenced material: peripheral blood. This clonotype was obtained from a man between 60 and 70 years old with active or convalescent COVID-19.

The CDR3 loop reads CASSQDPMTGYQPQHF. As DNA, the CDR3 is TGCGCCAGCAGCCAAGATCCGATGACAGGGTATCAGCCCCAGCATTTT. The chain couples TRBV4-1 to TRBJ1-5, with 7 bases aligning to TRBD1. The germline gives CDR1 MGHRA, CDR2 YSYEKL. The J segment lost 5 bases and the V segment lost 0 bases, leaving 7 bases of the junction unmatched. The CDR3 totals 16 residues.